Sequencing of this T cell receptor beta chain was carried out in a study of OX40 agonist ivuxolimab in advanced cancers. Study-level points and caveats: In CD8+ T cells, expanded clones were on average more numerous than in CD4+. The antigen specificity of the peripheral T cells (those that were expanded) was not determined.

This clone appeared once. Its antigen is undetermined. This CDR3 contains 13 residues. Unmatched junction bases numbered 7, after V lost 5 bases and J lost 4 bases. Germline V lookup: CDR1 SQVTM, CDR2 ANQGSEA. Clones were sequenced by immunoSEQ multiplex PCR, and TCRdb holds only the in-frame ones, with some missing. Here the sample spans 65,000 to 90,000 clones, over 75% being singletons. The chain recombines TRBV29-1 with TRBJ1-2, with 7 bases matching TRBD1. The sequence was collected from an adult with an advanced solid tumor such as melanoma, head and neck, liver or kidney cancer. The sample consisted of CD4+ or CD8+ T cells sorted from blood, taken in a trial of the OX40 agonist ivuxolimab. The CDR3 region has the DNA TGCAGCGTTTGGGACAGAGGTCCCTATGGCTACACCTTC. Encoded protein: CSVWDRGPYGYTF.